This TCR beta chain is drawn from a study of cytomegalovirus exposure and HLA in healthy donors. Regarding this clone: Antigen specificity is unknown.

Broader study findings: In a later analysis, an Asian-associated ancestry cluster reportedly showed fewer N-insertions than the roughly 710-donor mean. Over 15,000 TCR beta sequences were associated with HLA alleles at 0.05 false discovery rate in a later analysis. It was assumed in the presence/absence analyses that sequencing depth was roughly uniform across donors.

The PCR used 60 Vbeta and 13 Jbeta primers. In the original processing: In a later analysis, 75 million to 95 million unique TCR beta chains included roughly 11 million shared by two or more donors. Some clones are missing from TCRdb's copy, which holds only in-frame ones; the method was immunoSEQ multiplex PCR. V, J and clone size are those of that table, while D and trimming were read from the DNA. The repertoire holds approximately 120,000 clones, with over 75% as singletons. The TCR was taken from a woman aged 40 to 50 in good health and CMV-seropositive. Sequencing used PBMCs.

CDR3 sequence reads: CASTTRGGTYNEQFF. CDR3 in DNA: TGTGCCAGCACCACCCGGGGGGGCACCTACAATGAGCAGTTCTTC. V and J are TRBV7-8 and TRBJ2-1, with TRBD2 identical over 8 bases. CDR3 length equals 15 residues. The germline V gene encodes CDR1 SGHVS and CDR2 FQNEAQ. The J segment lost 2 bases and the V segment lost 7 bases, leaving 7 bases of the junction unmatched.